The 27 T cell receptor beta chains presented below share a single source sample, sequenced in a study of OX40 agonist ivuxolimab in advanced cancers. Assay: immunoSEQ multiplex PCR; the TCRdb copy retains only in-frame clones and omits some. This table has 60,000 to 70,000 clones, 86% appearing once. The specimen was CD4+ or CD8+ T cells sorted from blood, collected in a trial of the OX40 agonist ivuxolimab. These TCRs come from an adult with an advanced solid tumor such as melanoma, head and neck, liver or kidney cancer.

The CDR3: CAISEREAEAFF. CDR3 bases: TGTGCCATCAGTGAACGGGAAGCTGAAGCTTTCTTT. The chain couples TRBV10-3 to TRBJ1-1; D ambiguous. V was clipped by 3 bases and J by 6 bases, with 8 bases between them. CDR1 is ENHRY and CDR2 is SYGVKD in the germline V gene. The CDR3 is 12 residues long.

The chain carries TRBV15 and TRBJ2-7, with 9 bases that match TRBD2. The germline V gene has CDR1 LNHNV and CDR2 YYDKDF (reference sequence). The V gene end was trimmed by 9 bases and the J gene end by 4 bases; junction bases not matched to a gene: 13. This CDR3 region has 15 residues. The CDR3 loop reads CATAPQREAVYEQYF. The CDR3 DNA reads as TGTGCCACAGCCCCTCAGCGGGAGGCAGTTTACGAGCAGTACTTC.

The chain's CDR3 is CASSLDQSPLHF. The DNA of the CDR3 is TGTGCCAGCAGCTTGGACCAGTCACCCCTCCACTTT. The V gene is TRBV5-6, the J gene TRBJ1-6; D uncertain. Deletions cut 0 bases from V and 10 bases from J, with 5 bases between. Germline V gene sequence: CDR1 SGHDT, CDR2 YYEEEE. The CDR3 runs 12 residues.

The chain is built from TRBV5-1 and TRBJ2-2, with D maybe TRBD2 (6 bases). Germline-derived CDR1 and CDR2 are SGHRS and YFSETQ. V was cut by 5 bases and J by 3 bases, with 11 bases left in between. The length of the CDR3 is 14 residues. The CDR3 sequence is CASRAGGDTGELFF. The CDR3 DNA reads TGCGCCAGCAGAGCAGGCGGGGACACCGGGGAGCTGTTTTTT.

This clone was counted a single time. The chain recombines TRBV30 with TRBJ2-3; 8 bases match TRBD1. The length of the CDR3 is 15 residues. The V gene end was trimmed by 3 bases and the J gene end by 1 base; junction bases not matched to a gene: 6. Germline CDR1 reads GTSNPN; CDR2 reads SVGIG (reference sequence). The DNA of the CDR3 is TGTGCCTGGAGAGGCAGGGGGCAAGGCACAGATACGCAGTATTTT. Translated, it gives CAWRGRGQGTDTQYF.

This rearrangement joins TRBV6-1 to TRBJ1-5, with D hard to call. Germline V CDR1 and CDR2: MNHNS, SASEGT. Deletions cut 7 bases from V and 2 bases from J, with 15 bases between. The CDR3 totals 15 residues. CDR3 in amino acids: CASKSQVSGNQPQHF. The CDR3 DNA reads as TGTGCCAGCAAATCGCAGGTGTCGGGCAATCAGCCCCAGCATTTT.

V is TRBV6-4 and J is TRBJ2-1; 11 nucleotides agree with TRBD2. This CDR3 region has 13 residues. Germline CDR1 and CDR2: MRHNA and SNTAGT. J lost 5 bases, V lost 6 bases, and 0 bases had no gene match. The CDR3 region has the DNA TGTGCCAGCAGACTAGCGGGAGACAATGAGCAGTTCTTC. This codes for CASRLAGDNEQFF.

The chain combines TRBV6-6 with TRBJ1-2, with a possible D match to TRBD1 (6 bases). Germline-derived CDR1 and CDR2 are MNHNY and SVGAGI (reference sequence). V lost 5 bases, J lost 8 bases, and 18 bases lay in between. CDR3 length equals 14 residues. Here the CDR3 DNA reads TGTGCCAGCAGTGGCCTCGGGGGCTTGGAGGGCTACACCTTC. It is translated as CASSGLGGLEGYTF.

V is TRBV4-1 and J is TRBJ2-7; 12 bases line up with TRBD2. The CDR3 length is 15 residues. Losses at the gene ends were 0 bases for V and 5 bases for J; bases not matched to a gene: 2. The germline gives CDR1 MGHRA, CDR2 YSYEKL. CDR3: CASSQEGLAGNEQYF. The CDR3 nucleotides read TGCGCCAGCAGCCAAGAGGGACTAGCGGGCAACGAGCAGTACTTC.

This chain uses TRBV18 with TRBJ2-1; 8 nucleotides agree with TRBD2. Germline V lookup: CDR1 KGHSH, CDR2 LQKENI. CDR3 size: 15 residues. After removal of 6 bases from V and 1 base from J, the junction contained 5 bases not matched to a gene. The CDR3 DNA follows: TGTGCCAGCTCCCGGGGGGGAGGTTCCTACAATGAGCAGTTCTTC. It encodes CASSRGGGSYNEQFF.

The chain employs TRBV27 and TRBJ2-7; TRBD2 matches at 14 bases. In germline, CDR1 is MNHEY, CDR2 SMNVEV (reference sequence). CDR3 size: 17 residues. The ends lost 4 bases at V and 7 bases at J; junction bases unmatched: 12. CDR3 nucleotide sequence: TGTGCCAGCAGTTCCTCAGGACTAGCGGGGGGACGTCGAGAGCAGTACTTC. This sequence encodes CASSSSGLAGGRREQYF.

A few counts support this clone. This sequence joins TRBV28 and TRBJ2-7, with 11 nucleotides matching TRBD1. V shed 3 bases and J 3 bases; nucleotides not matched to a gene: 13. From germline, CDR1 is MDHEN and CDR2 SYDVKM. The CDR3 runs 18 residues. CDR3 sequence (DNA): TGTGCCAGCAGTTTTTTTCGGTGGACAGGGGGCTTGGGCTACGAGCAGTACTTC. Translating it yields CASSFFRWTGGLGYEQYF.

This clone has just a few counts. The gene calls are TRBV28 and TRBJ2-3, with D maybe TRBD2 (6 bases). The germline CDR1 and CDR2 sequences are MDHEN and SYDVKM. The CDR3 spans 15 residues. Trimming removed 5 bases from V and 0 bases from J, with 12 bases in between. The CDR3: CASSPRGGSTDTQYF. The CDR3 nucleotides are TGTGCCAGCAGTCCTCGAGGAGGGAGCACAGATACGCAGTATTTT.

V gene TRBV28 combines with J gene TRBJ2-3; D perhaps matches TRBD2 (6 bases). The CDR3 contains 15 residues. Trimming took off 3 bases at V and 2 bases at J, with 12 bases between the two ends. In germline, CDR1 is MDHEN, CDR2 SYDVKM. For the CDR3, the DNA is TGTGCCAGCAGTTTCGGCGGGGCCCACACAGATACGCAGTATTTT. Its protein product is CASSFGGAHTDTQYF.

This clone was seen more than once but under ten times. This chain links TRBV5-4 with TRBJ2-3, with D maybe TRBD2 (5 bases). The CDR3 extends over 15 amino acids. CDR1 and CDR2 from the germline V gene are SGHNT and YYREEE (reference sequence). The germline V and J ends were trimmed by 0 bases and 0 bases, with 8 bases remaining between them. The CDR3 region has the DNA TGTGCCAGCAGCTTGGATCTAGCAAGCACAGATACGCAGTATTTT. Translation gives CASSLDLASTDTQYF. Based on the CDR3 plus reference TRBV5-4 and TRBJ2-3, the full variable domain is ETGVTQSPTHLIKTRGQQVTLRCSSQSGHNTVSWYQQALGQGPQFIFQYYREEENGRGNFPPRFSGLQFPNYSSELNVNALELDDSALYLCASSLDLASTDTQYFGPGTRLTVL.

This chain connects TRBV30 to TRBJ2-7; D perhaps matches TRBD1 (6 bases). Between the trimmed V and J ends, which lost 2 bases and 4 bases, there was a span of 12 bases. The CDR3 runs to 13 residues. Germline-derived CDR1 and CDR2 are GTSNPN and SVGIG (reference sequence). The CDR3 DNA is TGTGCCTGGAGTCGGCAGGGGCGGTACGAGCAGTACTTC. This sequence encodes CAWSRQGRYEQYF. Full variable domain (outside the CDR3, taken from reference TRBV30 and TRBJ2-7): SQTIHQWPATLVQPVGSPLSLECTVEGTSNPNLYWYRQAAGRGLQLLFYSVGIGQISSEVPQNLSASRPQDRQFILSSKKLLLSDSGFYLCAWSRQGRYEQYFGPGTRLTVT.

The chain recombines TRBV9 with TRBJ2-1; 8 bases map to TRBD2. The CDR3 contains 16 residues. V trimming: 0 bases; J trimming: 7 bases; junction bases outside the gene matches: 9. Looked up from germline, CDR1 is SGDLS and CDR2 is YYNGEE. CDR3 in amino acids: CASSVGEAGEVNEQFF. The CDR3, as DNA: TGTGCCAGCAGCGTAGGGGAAGCGGGAGAGGTAAATGAGCAGTTCTTC.

The chain's CDR3 is CASRTRGVIGETQYF. CDR3 in DNA: TGTGCCAGCAGAACTAGGGGGGTTATCGGAGAGACCCAGTACTTC. V gene TRBV2 combines with J gene TRBJ2-5; D may match TRBD1 or TRBD2 (6 bases each). V was pared by 6 bases and J by 4 bases, with 18 bases between. CDR1 and CDR2 from the germline V gene are SNHLY and FYNNEI. The CDR3 has 15 amino acids.

CDR3 region: CAISDTGGGFGEQYF. The CDR3 nucleotides read TGTGCCATCAGTGATACAGGGGGGGGATTCGGCGAGCAGTACTTC. The chain couples TRBV10-3 to TRBJ2-7; D may be TRBD1 (8 bases). Germline V lookup: CDR1 ENHRY, CDR2 SYGVKD. The germline V and J ends were trimmed by 3 bases and 6 bases, with 18 bases remaining between them. This CDR3 region has 15 residues.

The chain couples TRBV7-3 to TRBJ2-6; 8 bases map to TRBD2. CDR1 is SGHTA, CDR2 FQGTGA, per germline. The V segment lost 5 bases and the J segment 1 base; nucleotides outside the gene matches: 1. The CDR3 totals 15 residues. CDR3 nucleotide sequence: TGTGCCAGCAGCATAGCGGGATCTGGGGCCAACGTCCTGACTTTC. Amino acids: CASSIAGSGANVLTF.

This chain uses TRBV7-2 with TRBJ1-3, with D tentatively TRBD1 (6 bases). This CDR3 is 13 amino acids long. V was shortened by 5 bases and J by 4 bases, with 9 bases between the two germline ends. Germline CDR1 is SGHTA and CDR2 is FQGNSA. In DNA form, the CDR3 reads TGTGCCAGCAGCCAACAGGGAGGAAACACCATATATTTT. Translating it yields CASSQQGGNTIYF.

The chain is built from TRBV28 and TRBJ2-1; the D is unclear. Germline V CDR1 and CDR2: MDHEN, SYDVKM. Trimming took off 4 bases at V and 6 bases at J, with 10 bases between the two ends. The CDR3 has 13 amino acids. CDR3 in amino acids: CASSSWGSNEQFF. The CDR3 DNA sequence: TGTGCCAGCAGTTCGTGGGGAAGCAATGAGCAGTTCTTC.

The chain combines TRBV27 with TRBJ1-6; possible D gene TRBD1, 5 bases. This CDR3 is built from 15 residues. V was cut by 6 bases and J by 7 bases, with 16 bases left in between. The V gene's germline CDR1 is MNHEY and CDR2 SMNVEV (reference sequence). CDR3: CASRPNRLQNSPLHF. CDR3 DNA sequence: TGTGCCAGCAGACCTAACAGGTTACAGAATTCACCCCTCCACTTT.

This sequence joins TRBV7-9 and TRBJ2-3; D unclear. Trimming took off 5 bases at V and 2 bases at J, with 11 bases between the two ends. Germline V gene lookup returns CDR1 SEHNR and CDR2 FQNEAQ (reference sequence). The CDR3 is 14 residues long. CDR3 in amino acids: CASSPSSHTDTQYF. Written as DNA, the CDR3 is TGTGCCAGCAGCCCGTCAAGTCACACAGATACGCAGTATTTT.

This clone was seen more than once but under ten times. The chain has TRBV28 and TRBJ2-5, with 7 bases aligning to TRBD1. Germline CDR1 is MDHEN and CDR2 is SYDVKM. V lost 6 bases and J lost 2; bases outside the gene matches: 9. The CDR3 is 15 amino acids. The chain's CDR3 is CASRAPTGRQETQYF. The CDR3 DNA sequence: TGTGCCAGCAGAGCTCCGACAGGGCGACAAGAGACCCAGTACTTC. Filled out from reference TRBV28 and TRBJ2-5, the complete variable domain reads DVKVTQSSRYLVKRTGEKVFLECVQDMDHENMFWYRQDPGLGLRLIYFSYDVKMKEKGDIPEGYSVSREKKERFSLILESASTNQTSMYLCASRAPTGRQETQYFGPGTRLLVL.

This rearrangement joins TRBV9 to TRBJ2-5, with 10 bases matching TRBD2. CDR3 length equals 17 residues. The V gene end was trimmed by 0 bases and the J gene end by 0 bases; junction bases not matched to a gene: 5. Germline-derived CDR1 and CDR2 are SGDLS and YYNGEE. The CDR3 sequence: CASSVATGTSDQETQYF. The CDR3 nucleotides read TGTGCCAGCAGCGTAGCCACCGGGACTAGCGACCAAGAGACCCAGTACTTC.

The rearrangement joins TRBV5-1 to TRBJ2-1; no definite D call. From germline, CDR1 is SGHRS and CDR2 YFSETQ. Trimming cost V 0 bases and J 4 bases, with 8 bases left between them. The length of the CDR3 is 14 residues. The CDR3 region has the DNA TGCGCCAGCAGCTTGGAGGAGATATACAATGAGCAGTTCTTC. Protein: CASSLEEIYNEQFF.